A single sample is the source of the 30 T cell receptor beta chains below, sequenced in a study of metastatic and nonmetastatic thyroid tumors. MiXCR was used by TCRdb to re-call the PCR reads. The repertoire includes about 40,000 clones, over 10% of them detected once, and 20% to 25% sits in the top ten. There were no patients who had received any treatment before thyroid surgery. The specimen was blood. The receptors were sampled from a female donor with papillary thyroid cancer or a benign thyroid nodule (not recorded which). Some clones in this sample may be carry-over from other donors' samples.

In the case of this clone: Relative to the germline gene, one junction end is altered; a read error may explain this. This chain uses TRBV20-1 with TRBJ2-1, with TRBD2 matching over 7 bases. Germline V gene sequence: CDR1 DFQATT, CDR2 SNEGSKA (reference sequence). This CDR3 spans 16 amino acids. The CDR3 region has the DNA TGCAGTGCTAGAGAGTTTGCGGGAGCCGGCTACAGTGAGCAGTTCTTC. Translated: CSAREFAGAGYSEQFF.

The sample holds many counts of this clone. This chain joins TRBV18 and TRBJ2-6; possibly TRBD1 for D (5 bases). Trimming removed 6 bases from V and 0 bases from J, with 9 bases in between. The germline gives CDR1 KGHSH, CDR2 LQKENI. The CDR3 sequence is 15 residues long. CDR3 sequence reads: CASSRRDSGANVLTF. In nucleotides, the CDR3 is TGTGCCAGCTCCCGCAGGGACTCTGGGGCCAACGTCCTGACTTTC.

In this sample, this clone turned up many times. The chain employs TRBV20-1 and TRBJ2-7, with D tentatively TRBD1 (5 bases). CDR1 and CDR2 (germline): DFQATT, SNEGSKA (reference sequence). CDR3 length: 13 amino acids. Trimming stripped 4 bases from V and 3 bases from J, with 13 bases between. The chain's CDR3 is CSATQGAYYEQYF. Written as DNA, the CDR3 is TGCAGTGCTACTCAGGGTGCCTACTACGAGCAGTACTTC.

Ten or more counts support this clone. The chain carries TRBV10-3 and TRBJ2-5; TRBD2 matches at 10 bases. The CDR3 length is 16 residues. Germline values: CDR1 ENHRY, CDR2 SYGVKD. The V and J ends lost 0 bases and 4 bases, in that order; junction bases with no gene match: 5. CDR3 protein: CAISESLAGAGETQYF. CDR3 DNA: TGTGCCATCAGTGAGTCGCTAGCGGGAGCGGGAGAGACCCAGTACTTC.

This clone has a count of ten or more. The J gene is TRBJ2-6, the V gene TRBV19; 11 bases map to TRBD1. CDR1 and CDR2 (germline): LNHDA, SQIVND (reference sequence). This CDR3 comprises 18 residues. V shed 4 bases and J 1 base; nucleotides not matched to a gene: 6. CDR3 DNA: TGTGCCAGTAGTAATACCGGGACAGGGGGGTCTGGGGCCAACGTCCTGACTTTC. Translating gives CASSNTGTGGSGANVLTF.

This clone has at least ten counts. This chain joins TRBV24-1 and TRBJ2-1; 14 nucleotides agree with TRBD2. The V and J ends lost 3 bases and 8 bases, in that order; junction bases with no gene match: 8. Germline assignment: CDR1 KGHDR and CDR2 SFDVKD. The CDR3 spans 17 residues. Here the CDR3 DNA reads TGTGCCACCAGTGATAGACAGGGGACTAGCGGGAGCCATGAGCAGTTCTTC. The encoded protein is CATSDRQGTSGSHEQFF.

For this clone: Being one base from a much bigger clone, this may be a read error. The CDR3: CSVEDLGYEQYF. DNA of the CDR3: TGCAGCGTTGAAGATCTTGGGTACGAGCAGTACTTC. This sequence joins TRBV29-1 and TRBJ2-7, with D unclear. This CDR3 has 12 residues. The ends were cut back, 0 bases at V and 4 bases at J, with 7 bases in the middle. Germline CDR1 and CDR2: SQVTM and ANQGSEA.

J is TRBJ2-3 and V is TRBV7-3, with TRBD1 matching 11 bases. CDR3 length: 20 amino acids. V gave up 2 bases and J gave up 10 bases; unmatched junction bases: 23. CDR1 SGHTA and CDR2 FQGTGA come from the germline V gene. The CDR3 nucleotides read TGTGCCAGCAGCTTATTCCTCATGGACAGGGGGCGACCGGCGGGGTGGGCGCAGTATTTT. It specifies CASSLFLMDRGRPAGWAQYF.

The chain links TRBV10-3 to TRBJ2-2; 10 positions match TRBD1. The trim removed 6 bases at V and 6 bases at J, leaving 4 bases unmatched. Germline CDR1 is ENHRY and CDR2 is SYGVKD. The CDR3 extends over 14 amino acids. CDR3 in DNA: TGTGCCATCAGGACCGGGACAGGGGCCGGGGAGCTGTTTTTT. It translates to CAIRTGTGAGELFF.

This clone was picked up many times. The CDR3 region has the DNA TGTGCCAGCAGCTTACAACAGCGGGACCCAGGCGGTGAGCAGTTCTTC. It is translated as CASSLQQRDPGGEQFF. This chain joins TRBV7-8 and TRBJ2-1, with 7 bases lining up with TRBD2. The CDR3 is made up of 16 amino acids. CDR1 is SGHVS and CDR2 is FQNEAQ in the germline V gene. V trimming: 2 bases; J trimming: 9 bases; junction bases outside the gene matches: 13. The variable domain in full, with the rest retrieved from reference TRBV7-8 and TRBJ2-1, is GAGVSQSPRYKVAKRGQDVALRCDPISGHVSLFWYQQALGQGPEFLTYFQNEAQLDKSGLPSDRFFAERPEGSVSTLKIQRTQQEDSAVYLCASSLQQRDPGGEQFFGPGTRLTVL.

This clone appeared many times. The CDR3 nucleotides are TGCGCCAGCAGCCCCCGTGAAGGAGATACGCAGTATTTT. It specifies CASSPREGDTQYF. This chain links TRBV5-1 with TRBJ2-3, with D unclear. Germline V gene data show CDR1 as SGHRS and CDR2 as YFSETQ. V was trimmed by 4 bases and J by 5 bases, leaving 11 bases between them. CDR3 length: 13 residues.

Ten or more counts support this clone. The V gene is TRBV5-1, the J gene TRBJ2-3; TRBD2 aligns across 14 bases. This CDR3 contains 17 residues. Germline CDR1 SGHRS, CDR2 YFSETQ. J lost 6 bases, V lost 6 bases, and 12 bases had no gene match. CDR3 protein: CASTSFGTSGSRDTQYF. The CDR3 region has the DNA TGCGCCAGCACTTCCTTTGGGACTAGCGGGAGCAGGGATACGCAGTATTTT.

A remark on this clone: The final CDR3 position lacks the conserved phenylalanine or tryptophan, pointing to a likely read error. The genes are TRBV6-1 and TRBJ2-3, with D unresolved. Per the germline V gene, CDR1 is MNHNS and CDR2 is SASEGT. V was shortened by 6 bases and J by 4 bases, with 14 bases between the two germline ends. The CDR3 extends over 14 amino acids. CDR3 coding DNA: TGTGCCAGCAGGACCCTGGGTGTACCAGATACGCAGTATCTT. It yields the protein CASRTLGVPDTQYL.

This clone appeared a few times. The chain carries TRBV6-5 and TRBJ2-6, with D perhaps TRBD1 (7 bases). Deletions cut 10 bases from V and 0 bases from J, with 22 bases between. Germline lookup yields CDR1 MNHEY and CDR2 SVGAGI. The CDR3 length is 18 residues. CDR3: CAIKRGGTVSSGANVLTF. DNA of the CDR3: TGTGCCATCAAGAGAGGGGGGACAGTCAGCTCTGGGGCCAACGTCCTGACTTTC.

At least ten counts were recorded for this clone. J is TRBJ2-6 and V is TRBV12-3 or TRBV12-4; D is uncertain. V lost 3 bases to trimming and J lost 0 bases, with 12 bases between them. The CDR3 has 17 residues. The chain's CDR3 is CASSFLYSASGANVLTF. In DNA form, the CDR3 reads TGTGCCAGCAGTTTCCTCTACTCAGCCTCTGGGGCCAACGTCCTGACTTTC.

This clone was counted a few times. Just one base apart from a much larger clone, this may be a read error. V is TRBV29-1 and J is TRBJ2-7; D gene ambiguous. This CDR3 is 13 amino acids long. Trimming took 3 bases from V and 7 from J, leaving 16 bases between them. The V gene's germline CDR1 is SQVTM and CDR2 ANQGSEA. CDR3 bases: TGCAGCGTTGATGTAGCTTCTTCACGAGAGCAGTACTTC. This translates into CSVDVASSREQYF.

This clone was picked up one time. A much bigger clone sits one base away, suggesting this may be a read error. The chain joins TRBV20-1 to TRBJ2-5; D is unresolved. CDR3 length: 10 amino acids. Germline loops: CDR1 DFQATT, CDR2 SNEGSKA (reference sequence). CDR3 in DNA: TGCCCCGTGACTGGAGAGACCCAGTACTTC. Amino acids: CPVTGETQYF.

This clone has ten or more counts. One junction end does not reproduce the germline sequence, and a read error may be involved. Other DNA sequences in this sample translate to the same CDR3. The rearrangement links TRBV28 to TRBJ1-2, with D possibly being TRBD1 (5 bases). The CDR3 length is 13 residues. In germline, CDR1 is MDHEN, CDR2 SYDVKM. CDR3 nucleotides: TGCGCCAGCAGTGCCGGGACGAGGGGTGGCTACACCTTC. Its protein is CASSAGTRGGYTF.

This clone was detected only a few times. Since a much larger clone is just one base distant, this may be a read error. This CDR3 reads CAGSSNRPGNTIYF. DNA of the CDR3: TGTGCCGGCAGCTCGAACAGGCCTGGAAACACCATATATTTT. The chain uses TRBV7-9 and TRBJ1-3; tentatively, D is TRBD1 (5 bases). The length of the CDR3 is 14 residues. Germline V gene sequence: CDR1 SEHNR, CDR2 FQNEAQ (reference sequence).

This clone appeared many times. The chain uses TRBV30 and TRBJ2-7; possible D gene TRBD1, 6 bases. From germline, CDR1 is GTSNPN and CDR2 SVGIG (reference sequence). The ends were cut back, 7 bases at V and 0 bases at J, with 13 bases in the middle. This CDR3 comprises 13 residues. CDR3 region: CAFQDSLSYEQYF. CDR3 nucleotide sequence: TGTGCCTTCCAGGACAGCCTCTCCTACGAGCAGTACTTC.

This clone was counted at least ten times. This chain links TRBV6-1 with TRBJ2-4, with 7 positions matching TRBD2. This CDR3 contains 13 residues. With V trimmed by 8 bases and J by 2 bases, 3 bases remained unmatched. Germline V gene sequence: CDR1 MNHNS, CDR2 SASEGT. For the CDR3, the DNA is TGTGCCAGCCGTAGCGGGTCCAAAAACATTCAGTACTTC. This sequence encodes CASRSGSKNIQYF.

This clone appeared many times. The V call is TRBV30, the J call TRBJ1-4; a possible D gene is TRBD1 (5 bases). This CDR3 contains 14 residues. The germline CDR1 and CDR2 sequences are GTSNPN and SVGIG (reference sequence). The V end lost 4 bases, the J end lost 8 bases, and 17 bases lay between the germline ends. The CDR3 region has the DNA TGTGCCTGGATGGGACGGCGAGGAGAAGAAAAACTGTTTTTT. This gives the protein CAWMGRRGEEKLFF.

This clone was counted at least ten times. Additional DNA sequences in this sample encode the identical CDR3. V usage is TRBV20-1 and J usage is TRBJ2-1; 10 bases fit TRBD2. Germline CDR1 and CDR2: DFQATT and SNEGSKA (reference sequence). The CDR3 length is 13 residues. This CDR3 is CSAGGPSPNEQFF. CDR3 nucleotide sequence: TGCTCAGCGGGAGGGCCTAGCCCCAATGAGCAGTTCTTC.

This clone was counted many times. The chain links TRBV6-1 to TRBJ2-7, with D perhaps TRBD1 (7 bases). V lost 6 bases and J 1 base, leaving 13 bases between the germline ends. Germline V CDR1 and CDR2: MNHNS, SASEGT. This CDR3 spans 14 amino acids. CDR3 in DNA: TGTGCCAGCAGGTCCAGGGGGAGGTCCTACGAGCAGTACTTC. It translates to CASRSRGRSYEQYF.

This clone was detected ten times or more. This chain joins TRBV6-1 and TRBJ2-7, with 7 nucleotides matching TRBD1. Trimming at V came to 6 bases and at J to 2 bases, leaving 10 bases not matched to a gene. The CDR3 contains 15 residues. Per the germline V gene, CDR1 is MNHNS and CDR2 is SASEGT. The CDR3 nucleotides are TGTGCCAGCAGGACCTTCAGGGACAGCACCTACGAGCAGTACTTC. This sequence encodes CASRTFRDSTYEQYF.

This clone was counted ten times or more. Just one base apart from a much larger clone, this may be a read error. This chain links TRBV20-1 with TRBJ2-7; D is possibly TRBD2 (5 bases). Germline values: CDR1 DFQATT, CDR2 SNEGSKA (reference sequence). The CDR3 totals 13 residues. The CDR3 protein is CSASRRGNDERYF. DNA of the CDR3: TGCAGTGCTAGTAGGCGAGGGAACGACGAGCGGTACTTC.

This clone ranks as large (0.1 to 1%). This rearrangement joins TRBV15 to TRBJ2-2, with 7 bases identical to TRBD2. Trimming at V came to 0 bases and at J to 0 bases, leaving 16 bases not matched to a gene. Looked up from germline, CDR1 is LNHNV and CDR2 is YYDKDF (reference sequence). The CDR3 sequence is 21 residues long. The CDR3 reads CATSRERSGTGLDSNTGELFF. The DNA of the CDR3 is TGTGCCACCAGCAGAGAGAGGAGCGGGACCGGACTTGACTCGAACACCGGGGAGCTGTTTTTT.

This clone was recorded many times. The chain links TRBV29-1 to TRBJ2-2; D might be TRBD2 (6 bases). The CDR3 has 18 residues. Trimming left V 1 base short and J 4 bases short, with 22 bases between. Germline values: CDR1 SQVTM, CDR2 ANQGSEA. CDR3 nucleotide sequence: TGCAGCGTTGAAGGGTCCCCCACGTTCTACGGGGGCACCGGGGAGCTGTTTTTT. Translating gives CSVEGSPTFYGGTGELFF.

Note on this clone: A much larger clone is a single base away; this may be a read error. The same CDR3 also results from other DNA sequences found in this sample. This chain joins TRBV27 and TRBJ1-5; D is unresolved. The CDR3 totals 14 residues. The V end lost 6 bases, the J end lost 4 bases, and 13 bases lay between the germline ends. Germline CDR1 is MNHEY and CDR2 is SMNVEV (reference sequence). As DNA, the CDR3 is TGTGCCAGCAGCCCGGGTGCAGGAAATCAGCCCCAGCATTTT. As protein: CASSPGAGNQPQHF.

At least ten counts were recorded for this clone. The V call is TRBV20-1, the J call TRBJ2-5; 10 nucleotides match TRBD2. Germline assignment: CDR1 DFQATT and CDR2 SNEGSKA (reference sequence). The CDR3 has 16 residues. The V gene end was trimmed by 0 bases and the J gene end by 5 bases; junction bases not matched to a gene: 9. CDR3 protein: CSARDLSSGRVETQYF. CDR3 DNA: TGCAGTGCTAGAGATCTCTCTAGCGGGAGAGTGGAGACCCAGTACTTC.